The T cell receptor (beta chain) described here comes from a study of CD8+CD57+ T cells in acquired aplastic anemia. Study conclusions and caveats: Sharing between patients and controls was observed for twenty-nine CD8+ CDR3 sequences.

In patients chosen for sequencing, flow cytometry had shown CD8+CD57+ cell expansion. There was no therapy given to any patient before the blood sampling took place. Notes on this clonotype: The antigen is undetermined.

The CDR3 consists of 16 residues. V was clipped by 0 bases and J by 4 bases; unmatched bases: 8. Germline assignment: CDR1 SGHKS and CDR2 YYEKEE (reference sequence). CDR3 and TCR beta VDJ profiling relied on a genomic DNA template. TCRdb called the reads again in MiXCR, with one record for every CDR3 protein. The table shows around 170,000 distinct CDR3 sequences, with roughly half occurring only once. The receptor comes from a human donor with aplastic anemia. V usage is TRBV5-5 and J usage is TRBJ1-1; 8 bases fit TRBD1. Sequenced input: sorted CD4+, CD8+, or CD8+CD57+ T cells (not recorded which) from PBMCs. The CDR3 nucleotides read TGTGCCAGCAGCTTGGGGGGACAGGCGGGGGGCACTGAAGCTTTCTTT. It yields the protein CASSLGGQAGGTEAFF.